This T cell receptor beta chain comes out of a study of control samples from healthy donors and cancer patients. This clone appeared once. This table comes from immunoSEQ multiplex PCR, and its TCRdb copy is limited to in-frame clones, with some not included. Counted here are 120,000 or so clones, roughly 87% occurring once; the ten biggest clones make up around 9%. Sequenced: blood. The receptor's source is a middle-aged man in good health.

The DNA for the CDR3 is TGTGCCAGCAGCTTCACGCCCGGGGAGCTGTTTTTT. Translation: CASSFTPGELFF. The chain combines TRBV7-3 with TRBJ2-2; no firm D call. Germline CDR1 SGHTA, CDR2 FQGTGA. Trimming took 3 bases from V and 6 from J, leaving 5 bases between them. This CDR3 has 12 amino acids.